The 28 T cell receptor beta chains presented below share a single source sample, sequenced in a study of blood T cell repertoires in COVID-19. Some clones are missing from TCRdb's copy, which holds only in-frame ones; the method was immunoSEQ multiplex PCR. The sample includes 70,000 to 95,000 clones, 85% to 95% of them seen just once. Sequencing was carried out using peripheral blood. The source of these receptors is a woman aged 60 to 75 with active COVID-19.

This CDR3 reads CATSDMTGSTDTQYF. CDR3 DNA sequence: TGTGCCACCAGTGATATGACAGGGAGCACAGATACGCAGTATTTT. This chain links TRBV24-1 with TRBJ2-3; 7 positions agree with TRBD1. Per the germline V gene, CDR1 is KGHDR and CDR2 is SFDVKD. Trimming at V came to 3 bases and at J to 0 bases, leaving 2 bases not matched to a gene. CDR3 length: 15 residues.

V usage is TRBV3-1 (or the pseudogene TRBV3-2) and J usage is TRBJ1-1; possibly TRBD1 for D (6 bases). Germline assignment: CDR1 LGHDT and CDR2 YNNKEL (reference sequence). This CDR3 contains 15 residues. V was cut by 3 bases and J by 1 base, with 12 bases left in between. The CDR3, as DNA: TGTGCCAGCAGCCAGGCCGGGACACAGAACACTGAAGCTTTCTTT. Its translation: CASSQAGTQNTEAFF.

This chain joins TRBV28 and TRBJ2-1, with D possibly matching TRBD1 (6 bases). The CDR3 has 15 residues. V was pared by 2 bases and J by 0 bases, with 8 bases between. CDR1 and CDR2 from the germline V gene are MDHEN and SYDVKM. This CDR3 reads CASSLAGDSYNEQFF. CDR3 DNA: TGTGCCAGCAGTTTAGCAGGGGACTCCTACAATGAGCAGTTCTTC. The complete variable domain, with remaining parts taken from reference TRBV28 and TRBJ2-1, reads DVKVTQSSRYLVKRTGEKVFLECVQDMDHENMFWYRQDPGLGLRLIYFSYDVKMKEKGDIPEGYSVSREKKERFSLILESASTNQTSMYLCASSLAGDSYNEQFFGPGTRLTVL.

Only one count was recorded for this clone. The chain joins TRBV7-9 to TRBJ2-5, with 7 bases lining up with TRBD1. The germline V gene encodes CDR1 SEHNR and CDR2 FQNEAQ (reference sequence). The CDR3 runs 14 residues. Trimming removed 4 bases from V and 5 bases from J; junction bases left unmatched: 7. CDR3 residues: CASSSDRLRETQYF. The CDR3 region has the DNA TGTGCCAGCAGCTCGGACAGGTTGCGGGAGACCCAGTACTTC. Drawing the rest from reference TRBV7-9 and TRBJ2-5, the complete variable domain is DTGVSQNPRHKITKRGQNVTFRCDPISEHNRLYWYRQTLGQGPEFLTYFQNEAQLEKSRLLSDRFSAERPKGSFSTLEIQRTEQGDSAMYLCASSSDRLRETQYFGPGTRLLVL.

This rearrangement joins TRBV2 to TRBJ2-7; no clear D. Germline CDR1 is SNHLY and CDR2 is FYNNEI. This CDR3 contains 14 residues. V lost 1 base, J lost 0 bases, and 7 bases lay in between. The CDR3 DNA sequence: TGTGCCAGCAGTGAAGAAACTCTCTCCTACGAGCAGTACTTC. As protein: CASSEETLSYEQYF.

The chain combines TRBV4-3 with TRBJ2-1; tentatively, D is TRBD1 (5 bases). This CDR3 is 14 amino acids long. V was pared by 0 bases and J by 7 bases, with 10 bases between. CDR1 and CDR2 (germline): LGHNA, YSLEER. This CDR3 is CASSQEGRGNEQFF. In nucleotides, the CDR3 is TGCGCCAGCAGCCAAGAGGGAAGGGGAAATGAGCAGTTCTTC.

The V call is TRBV5-5, the J call TRBJ2-3; D might be TRBD1 (5 bases). The CDR3 has 12 amino acids. V gave up 9 bases and J gave up 4 bases, with 12 bases separating them. Germline V gives CDR1 SGHKS, CDR2 YYEKEE (reference sequence). The CDR3 loop reads CATAWGADTQYF. The CDR3 bases are TGTGCCACCGCGTGGGGCGCAGATACGCAGTATTTT.

This rearrangement joins TRBV4-1 to TRBJ1-1; a possible D gene is TRBD1 (5 bases). Germline V gene sequence: CDR1 MGHRA, CDR2 YSYEKL. V was pared by 1 base and J by 6 bases, with 12 bases between. The CDR3 sequence is 14 residues long. In nucleotides, the CDR3 is TGCGCCAGCAGCCAAGCGCAGGGTAGGTCTGAAGCTTTCTTT. Translating it yields CASSQAQGRSEAFF.

The V call is TRBV4-3, the J call TRBJ1-1, with D hard to call. The CDR3 spans 14 residues. Trimming removed 6 bases from V and 0 bases from J, with 11 bases in between. Per germline, CDR1 LGHNA and CDR2 YSLEER. The CDR3 sequence: CASSQTQVNTEAFF. CDR3 DNA: TGCGCCAGCAGTCAGACCCAGGTGAACACTGAAGCTTTCTTT.

The chain uses TRBV11-2 and TRBJ1-6; D possibly corresponds to TRBD1 (5 bases). Germline CDR1 reads SGHAT; CDR2 reads FQNNGV. V lost 3 bases, J lost 4 bases, and 10 bases lay in between. There are 15 residues in the CDR3. The CDR3 loop reads CASSLAPGYNSPLHF. The CDR3 DNA sequence: TGTGCCAGCAGCTTGGCCCCAGGGTATAATTCACCCCTCCACTTT.

Here the CDR3 DNA reads TGTGCCAGCAGCCGGGTTAAATCGGAGCAGTTCTTC. Protein product: CASSRVKSEQFF. The chain uses TRBV6-5 and TRBJ2-1; no reliable D call. Germline V lookup: CDR1 MNHEY, CDR2 SVGAGI. V gave up 6 bases and J gave up 10 bases, with 13 bases separating them. The CDR3 contains 12 residues.

This chain connects TRBV18 to TRBJ2-5, with 7 bases that match TRBD1. After removal of 5 bases from V and 4 bases from J, the junction contained 16 bases not matched to a gene. Germline values: CDR1 KGHSH, CDR2 LQKENI. This CDR3 contains 17 residues. In DNA form, the CDR3 reads TGTGCCAGCTCATCAAGCAGGGGGTCCGTGGTCGGAGAGACCCAGTACTTC. It encodes CASSSSRGSVVGETQYF.

The chain is built from TRBV28 and TRBJ2-5, with a weak D call TRBD1 (5 bases). Germline V lookup: CDR1 MDHEN, CDR2 SYDVKM. This CDR3 has 13 amino acids. Trimming removed 3 bases at V and 7 bases at J, with 12 bases between. The CDR3 loop reads CASSLRQTRTQYF. CDR3 nucleotide sequence: TGTGCCAGCAGTTTGCGACAGACCCGGACCCAGTACTTC.

V is TRBV9 and J is TRBJ2-1; D might be TRBD1 (7 bases). V lost 0 bases to trimming and J lost 6 bases, with 16 bases between them. The V gene's germline CDR1 is SGDLS and CDR2 YYNGEE. This CDR3 has 16 amino acids. The CDR3 here is CASSVVGRPGGNEQFF. Here the CDR3 DNA reads TGTGCCAGCAGCGTAGTTGGGAGGCCAGGGGGCAATGAGCAGTTCTTC. Full variable domain (missing parts from reference TRBV9 and TRBJ2-1): DSGVTQTPKHLITATGQRVTLRCSPRSGDLSVYWYQQSLDQGLQFLIQYYNGEERAKGNILERFSAQQFPDLHSELNLSSLELGDSALYFCASSVVGRPGGNEQFFGPGTRLTVL.

The chain employs TRBV19 and TRBJ1-1, with D uncertain. This CDR3 has 13 amino acids. Germline CDR1 is LNHDA and CDR2 is SQIVND (reference sequence). The V end lost 2 bases, the J end lost 1 base, and 5 bases lay between the germline ends. The CDR3 loop reads CASSISRNTEAFF. CDR3 bases: TGTGCCAGTAGTATATCCAGGAACACTGAAGCTTTCTTT. Variable domain in full (rest from reference TRBV19 and TRBJ1-1): DGGITQSPKYLFRKEGQNVTLSCEQNLNHDAMYWYRQDPGQGLRLIYYSQIVNDFQKGDIAEGYSVSREKKESFPLTVTSAQKNPTAFYLCASSISRNTEAFFGQGTRLTVV.

The chain employs TRBV3-1 (or the pseudogene TRBV3-2) and TRBJ1-1, with 9 bases lining up with TRBD1. V lost 3 bases and J lost 1; bases outside the gene matches: 3. The CDR3 contains 15 residues. Germline V gene sequence: CDR1 LGHDT, CDR2 YNNKEL (reference sequence). This CDR3 reads CASSHSGQGNTEAFF. CDR3 sequence (DNA): TGTGCCAGCAGCCATTCGGGACAGGGGAACACTGAAGCTTTCTTT.

V and J are TRBV27 and TRBJ1-6; no reliable D call. The V and J ends lost 11 bases and 0 bases respectively, with 8 bases between them. This CDR3 is built from 13 residues. Germline V gene lookup returns CDR1 MNHEY and CDR2 SMNVEV (reference sequence). The CDR3 sequence: CACGSSYNSPLHF. For the CDR3, the DNA is TGTGCCTGCGGCAGCTCCTATAATTCACCCCTCCACTTT.

The genes are TRBV7-9 and TRBJ1-1, with D hard to call. Trimming stripped 1 base from V and 6 bases from J, with 15 bases between. The germline gives CDR1 SEHNR, CDR2 FQNEAQ (reference sequence). This CDR3 region has 15 residues. CDR3 sequence reads: CASSLGDDAGPEAFF. The CDR3 DNA is TGTGCCAGCAGCTTAGGAGACGATGCGGGTCCTGAAGCTTTCTTT.

The V gene is TRBV3-1 (or the pseudogene TRBV3-2), the J gene TRBJ2-5; D uncertain. V lost 1 base to trimming and J lost 1 base, with 7 bases between them. The CDR3 runs 14 residues. From germline, CDR1 is LGHDT and CDR2 YNNKEL (reference sequence). The CDR3, as DNA: TGTGCCAGCAGCCAAGCCTTAGCCCAAGAGACCCAGTACTTC. The encoded protein is CASSQALAQETQYF.

This chain connects TRBV12-2 to TRBJ1-5. TRBV12-2 is reported as a pseudogene. CDR3 length: 15 amino acids. The CDR3 loop is CASRLDEGSNQPQHF. For the CDR3, the DNA is TGTGCAAGTCGCTTAGATGAGGGTAGCAATCAGCCCCAGCATTTT.

This clone came up a few times. This rearrangement joins TRBV28 to TRBJ1-4, with 7 bases that match TRBD1. J gave up 6 bases and V 6 bases, and 7 bases lay outside the gene matches. The CDR3 runs 14 residues. Germline-derived CDR1 and CDR2 are MDHEN and SYDVKM. The CDR3 here is CASRRQGGDEKLFF. In DNA form, the CDR3 reads TGTGCCAGCAGGCGACAGGGCGGGGATGAAAAACTGTTTTTT.

This sequence joins TRBV10-3 and TRBJ1-4, with D maybe TRBD1 (5 bases). This CDR3 is 15 amino acids long. Deletions cut 0 bases from V and 6 bases from J, with 11 bases between. The germline CDR1 and CDR2 sequences are ENHRY and SYGVKD. CDR3 sequence: CAISESAREDEKLFF. The CDR3 DNA sequence: TGTGCCATCAGTGAGTCGGCCAGGGAGGATGAAAAACTGTTTTTT.

J is TRBJ2-1 and V is TRBV9; 15 bases align to TRBD2. The CDR3 runs to 16 residues. Germline trimming cut 3 bases from V and 7 bases from J; bases unmatched to any gene: 5. Germline CDR1 is SGDLS and CDR2 is YYNGEE. The CDR3 coding sequence is TGTGCCAGCAGCGGGACTAGCGGGAGGGCGGGGAATGAGCAGTTCTTC. Translation gives CASSGTSGRAGNEQFF.

The chain is built from TRBV3-1 (or the pseudogene TRBV3-2) and TRBJ1-3, with D unclear. CDR1 is LGHDT and CDR2 is YNNKEL in the germline V gene (reference sequence). Trimming took 3 bases from V and 1 from J, leaving 4 bases between them. The CDR3 runs to 13 residues. CDR3 sequence reads: CASSHRSGNTIYF. For the CDR3, the DNA is TGTGCCAGCAGCCACAGGTCTGGAAACACCATATATTTT.

The J gene is TRBJ2-7, the V gene TRBV28, with TRBD1 matching 9 bases. The CDR3 extends over 15 amino acids. Losses at the gene ends were 4 bases for V and 5 bases for J; bases not matched to a gene: 9. In germline, CDR1 is MDHEN, CDR2 SYDVKM. The CDR3 loop reads CASSSGQGNVNEQYF. CDR3 nucleotides: TGTGCCAGCAGTTCGGGACAGGGCAACGTCAACGAGCAGTACTTC.

This rearrangement joins TRBV29-1 to TRBJ2-5, with D possibly being TRBD1 (5 bases). The CDR3 totals 14 residues. Germline V gene data show CDR1 as SQVTM and CDR2 as ANQGSEA. The V and J ends lost 2 bases and 2 bases respectively, with 12 bases between them. The CDR3 region has the DNA TGCAGCGTTGAACGATGGCAGGGACAAGAGACCCAGTACTTC. Translated, it gives CSVERWQGQETQYF.

The chain combines TRBV10-1 with TRBJ2-1; a weak D match, TRBD2 (6 bases). V was shortened by 2 bases and J by 10 bases, with 12 bases between the two germline ends. The germline V gene has CDR1 WNHNN and CDR2 SYGVQD (reference sequence). This CDR3 comprises 13 residues. CDR3 bases: TGCGCCAGCAGTGAGAGGCGGGGTGGCGAGCAGTTCTTC. It translates to CASSERRGGEQFF.

This chain links TRBV5-1 with TRBJ1-5, with 9 bases lining up with TRBD1. This CDR3 has 15 residues. V was clipped by 2 bases and J by 3 bases; unmatched bases: 3. Germline-derived CDR1 and CDR2 are SGHRS and YFSETQ. Here the CDR3 DNA reads TGCGCCAGCAGCTTACAGGGGGCAAACAATCAGCCCCAGCATTTT. It yields the protein CASSLQGANNQPQHF.